What follows are 11 T cell receptor beta chains derived from one specimen sequenced in a study of T cell changes during pregnancy in multiple sclerosis. Sequencing was performed with immunoSEQ multiplex PCR; in TCRdb, only in-frame clones are kept and a portion is missing. This repertoire shows about 130,000 clones, less than 97% found once; its top ten account for 0.44%. Source: peripheral blood, taken after pregnancy. These receptors all stem from a female donor with multiple sclerosis, enrolled in a pregnancy study.

This chain joins TRBV6-5 and TRBJ2-7; D is possibly TRBD1 (6 bases). CDR1 and CDR2 from the germline V gene are MNHEY and SVGAGI. Trimming took off 2 bases at V and 5 bases at J, with 10 bases between the two ends. The CDR3 runs to 13 residues. In nucleotides, the CDR3 is TGTGCCAGCAGTTACCGTGGGACACACGAGCAGTACTTC. Its translation: CASSYRGTHEQYF.

This chain links TRBV28 with TRBJ1-2, with TRBD1 as a possible D gene (6 bases). The CDR3 length is 16 residues. Trimming cost V 6 bases and J 8 bases, with 25 bases left between them. Germline assignment: CDR1 MDHEN and CDR2 SYDVKM. The DNA of the CDR3 is TGTGCCAGCAGACTTGTTGAGACAGGCGGCTCGGGGGGCTACACCTTC. Translated, it gives CASRLVETGGSGGYTF.

This clone was seen a single time. The genes are TRBV7-2 and TRBJ2-7; 7 bases line up with TRBD1. Germline V gene data show CDR1 as SGHTA and CDR2 as FQGNSA. V gave up 0 bases and J gave up 2 bases; unmatched junction bases: 7. The length of the CDR3 is 16 residues. CDR3 nucleotide sequence: TGTGCCAGCAGCTTAGCGCCGGGGACAGTCACCTACGAGCAGTACTTC. Translated: CASSLAPGTVTYEQYF. Based on the CDR3 plus reference TRBV7-2 and TRBJ2-7, the full variable domain is GAGVSQSPSNKVTEKGKDVELRCDPISGHTALYWYRQSLGQGLEFLIYFQGNSAPDKSGLPSDRFSAERTGGSVSTLTIQRTQQEDSAVYLCASSLAPGTVTYEQYFGPGTRLTVT.

The chain couples TRBV5-1 to TRBJ2-7, with D possibly matching TRBD1 (5 bases). The germline V and J ends were trimmed by 2 bases and 2 bases, with 14 bases remaining between them. This CDR3 is built from 15 residues. CDR1 and CDR2 (germline): SGHRS, YFSETQ. DNA for the CDR3: TGCGCCAGCAGCTTAAACAGGCCTATTACCTACGAGCAGTACTTC. Protein: CASSLNRPITYEQYF.

This chain uses TRBV28 with TRBJ2-7, with 12 nucleotides matching TRBD2. The CDR3 loop spans 15 amino acids. The trim removed 3 bases at V and 1 base at J, leaving 1 base unmatched. Germline assignment: CDR1 MDHEN and CDR2 SYDVKM. CDR3 region: CASSLTSGRSYEQYF. The CDR3 region has the DNA TGTGCCAGCAGTTTGACTAGCGGGAGATCCTACGAGCAGTACTTC.

The V gene is TRBV4-3, the J gene TRBJ1-5, with a weak D call TRBD1 (5 bases). Trimming removed 0 bases from V and 4 bases from J, with 13 bases in between. The germline gives CDR1 LGHNA, CDR2 YSLEER. This CDR3 spans 16 amino acids. The CDR3 DNA follows: TGCGCCAGCAGCCAAGATCTCGGGGGTACTAATCAGCCCCAGCATTTT. This sequence encodes CASSQDLGGTNQPQHF.

The rearrangement links TRBV19 to TRBJ1-2; D perhaps matches TRBD1 (6 bases). This CDR3 is built from 11 residues. V lost 5 bases and J 7 bases, leaving 8 bases between the germline ends. Germline V gene sequence: CDR1 LNHDA, CDR2 SQIVND (reference sequence). CDR3 nucleotide sequence: TGTGCCAGTAGTGAGGGGGTTGGCTACACCTTC. This translates into CASSEGVGYTF. The full variable domain, completed using reference TRBV19 and TRBJ1-2, is DGGITQSPKYLFRKEGQNVTLSCEQNLNHDAMYWYRQDPGQGLRLIYYSQIVNDFQKGDIAEGYSVSREKKESFPLTVTSAQKNPTAFYLCASSEGVGYTFGSGTRLTVV.

In this sample, this clone turned up once. V and J are TRBV27 and TRBJ2-2, with 7 bases fitting TRBD2. Trimming removed 6 bases from V and 5 bases from J; junction bases left unmatched: 12. The CDR3 sequence is 16 residues long. CDR1 MNHEY and CDR2 SMNVEV come from the germline V gene (reference sequence). The DNA for the CDR3 is TGTGCCAGCAGCACCAGCCGGGACTACCTGACCGGGGAGCTGTTTTTT. Translated, it gives CASSTSRDYLTGELFF.

This chain links TRBV28 with TRBJ2-7; 8 nucleotides match TRBD1. CDR1 and CDR2 (germline): MDHEN, SYDVKM. V lost 5 bases, J lost 0 bases, and 6 bases stayed unmatched. This CDR3 is 15 amino acids long. This CDR3 reads CASSPTGASSYEQYF. CDR3 nucleotides: TGTGCCAGCAGTCCGACAGGGGCCAGCTCCTACGAGCAGTACTTC.

The gene calls are TRBV6-5 and TRBJ2-3, with 10 positions matching TRBD2. The CDR3 has 13 residues. V gave up 8 bases and J gave up 5 bases; unmatched junction bases: 4. Per the germline V gene, CDR1 is MNHEY and CDR2 is SVGAGI. In DNA, the CDR3 is TGTGCCAGCCGGAGACTAGCGGGAGATACGCAGTATTTT. Protein product: CASRRLAGDTQYF.

The chain carries TRBV27 and TRBJ2-1; 7 nucleotides align to TRBD1. Losses at the gene ends were 7 bases for V and 3 bases for J; bases not matched to a gene: 6. Looked up from germline, CDR1 is MNHEY and CDR2 is SMNVEV (reference sequence). This CDR3 spans 14 amino acids. CDR3: CASTQRDSYNEQFF. CDR3 nucleotide sequence: TGTGCCAGCACCCAGAGGGACAGCTACAATGAGCAGTTCTTC.